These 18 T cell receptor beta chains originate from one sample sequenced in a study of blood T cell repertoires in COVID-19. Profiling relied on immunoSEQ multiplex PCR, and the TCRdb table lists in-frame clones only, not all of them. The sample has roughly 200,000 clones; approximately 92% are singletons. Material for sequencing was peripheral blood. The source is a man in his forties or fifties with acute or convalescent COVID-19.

CDR3 bases: TGCGCCAGCAGCCAAGGCCAAGGGGGTCGGATTCAGCCCCAGCATTTT. Residues: CASSQGQGGRIQPQHF. The chain combines TRBV4-1 with TRBJ1-5; tentative D call: TRBD1 (6 bases). Germline CDR1 reads MGHRA; CDR2 reads YSYEKL. Deletions cut 1 base from V and 6 bases from J, with 16 bases between. There are 16 residues in the CDR3.

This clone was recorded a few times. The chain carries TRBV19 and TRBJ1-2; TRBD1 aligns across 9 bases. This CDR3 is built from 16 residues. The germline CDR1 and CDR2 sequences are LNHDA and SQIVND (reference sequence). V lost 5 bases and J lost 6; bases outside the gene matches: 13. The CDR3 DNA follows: TGTGCCAGTAGTCCCCAACCGACAGGGGGTGACGATGGCTACACCTTC. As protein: CASSPQPTGGDDGYTF.

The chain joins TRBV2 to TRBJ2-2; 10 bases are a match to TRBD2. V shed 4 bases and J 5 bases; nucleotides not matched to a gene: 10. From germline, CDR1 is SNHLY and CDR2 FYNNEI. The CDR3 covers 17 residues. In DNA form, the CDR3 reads TGTGCCAGCAGTGGGGATCGCCTAGCGGGAGAAACCGGGGAGCTGTTTTTT. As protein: CASSGDRLAGETGELFF. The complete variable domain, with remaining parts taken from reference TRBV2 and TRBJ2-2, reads EPEVTQTPSHQVTQMGQEVILRCVPISNHLYFYWYRQILGQKVEFLVSFYNNEISEKSEIFDDQFSVERPDGSNFTLKIRSTKLEDSAMYFCASSGDRLAGETGELFFGEGSRLTVL.

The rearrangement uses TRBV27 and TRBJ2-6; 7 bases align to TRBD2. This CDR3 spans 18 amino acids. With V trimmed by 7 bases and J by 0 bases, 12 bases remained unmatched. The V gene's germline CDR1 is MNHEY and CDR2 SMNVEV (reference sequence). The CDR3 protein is CASTGLAASLSGANVLTF. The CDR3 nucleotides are TGTGCCAGCACGGGTCTAGCGGCCTCCCTCTCTGGGGCCAACGTCCTGACTTTC.

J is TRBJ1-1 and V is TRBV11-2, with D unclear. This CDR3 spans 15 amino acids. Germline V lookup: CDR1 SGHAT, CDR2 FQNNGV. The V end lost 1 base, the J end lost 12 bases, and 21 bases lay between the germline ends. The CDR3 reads CASSLASGVGSEPFF. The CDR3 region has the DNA TGTGCCAGCAGCTTAGCGTCCGGGGTAGGTAGTGAGCCTTTCTTT.

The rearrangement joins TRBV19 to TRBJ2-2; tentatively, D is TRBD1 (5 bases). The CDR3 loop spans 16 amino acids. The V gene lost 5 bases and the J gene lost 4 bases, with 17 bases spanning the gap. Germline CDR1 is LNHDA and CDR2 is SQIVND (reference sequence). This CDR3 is CASSWWRQGSTGELFF. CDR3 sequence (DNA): TGTGCCAGTAGTTGGTGGCGGCAGGGAAGCACCGGGGAGCTGTTTTTT.

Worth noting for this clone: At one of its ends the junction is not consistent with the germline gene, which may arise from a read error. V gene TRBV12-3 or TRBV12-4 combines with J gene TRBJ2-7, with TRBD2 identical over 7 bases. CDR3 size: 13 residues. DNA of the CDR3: TGTGCCAGCAGTCCCAACCTTGGAGCGGGATCTTTCTTC. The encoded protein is CASSPNLGAGSFF.

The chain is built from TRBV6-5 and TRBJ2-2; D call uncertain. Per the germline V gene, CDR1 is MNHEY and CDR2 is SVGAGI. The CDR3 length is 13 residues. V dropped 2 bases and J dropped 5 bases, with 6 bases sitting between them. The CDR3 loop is CASSYRVTGELFF. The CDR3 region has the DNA TGTGCCAGCAGTTACCGAGTTACCGGGGAGCTGTTTTTT.

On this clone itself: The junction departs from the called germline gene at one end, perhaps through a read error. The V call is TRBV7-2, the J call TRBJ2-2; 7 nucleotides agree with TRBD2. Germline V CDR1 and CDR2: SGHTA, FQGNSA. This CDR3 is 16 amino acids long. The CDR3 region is CASSVAVAGNTGELFF. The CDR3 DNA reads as TGTGCCAGCAGCGTAGCGGTAGCGGGGAACACCGGGGAGCTGTTTTTT.

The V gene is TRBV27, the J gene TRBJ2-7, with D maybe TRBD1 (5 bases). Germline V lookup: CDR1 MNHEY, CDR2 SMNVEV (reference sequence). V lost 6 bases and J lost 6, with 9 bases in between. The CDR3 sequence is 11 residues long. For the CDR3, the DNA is TGTGCCAGCAGAGGTAGGGGCGAGCAGTACTTC. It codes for CASRGRGEQYF.

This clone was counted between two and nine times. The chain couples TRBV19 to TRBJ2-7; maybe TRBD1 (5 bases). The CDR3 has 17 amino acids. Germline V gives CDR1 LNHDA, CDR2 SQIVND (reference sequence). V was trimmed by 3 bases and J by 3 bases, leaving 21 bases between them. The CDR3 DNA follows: TGTGCCAGTAGTATCCCCTCTAGAAGGGGTGGCGTCTACGAGCAGTACTTC. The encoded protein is CASSIPSRRGGVYEQYF.

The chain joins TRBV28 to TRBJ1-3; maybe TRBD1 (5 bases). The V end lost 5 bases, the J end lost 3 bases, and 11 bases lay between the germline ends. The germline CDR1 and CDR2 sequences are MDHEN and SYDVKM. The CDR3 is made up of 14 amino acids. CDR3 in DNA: TGTGCCAGCAGTCTCCAGGGAGGTGGAAACACCATATATTTT. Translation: CASSLQGGGNTIYF. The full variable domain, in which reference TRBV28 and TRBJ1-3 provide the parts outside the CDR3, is DVKVTQSSRYLVKRTGEKVFLECVQDMDHENMFWYRQDPGLGLRLIYFSYDVKMKEKGDIPEGYSVSREKKERFSLILESASTNQTSMYLCASSLQGGGNTIYFGEGSWLTVV.

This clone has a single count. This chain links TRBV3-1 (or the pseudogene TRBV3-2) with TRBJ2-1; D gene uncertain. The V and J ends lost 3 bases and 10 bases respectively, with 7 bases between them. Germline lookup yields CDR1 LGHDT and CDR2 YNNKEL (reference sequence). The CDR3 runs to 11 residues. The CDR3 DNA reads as TGTGCCAGCAGCCACGGCAGGGAGCAGTTCTTC. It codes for CASSHGREQFF.

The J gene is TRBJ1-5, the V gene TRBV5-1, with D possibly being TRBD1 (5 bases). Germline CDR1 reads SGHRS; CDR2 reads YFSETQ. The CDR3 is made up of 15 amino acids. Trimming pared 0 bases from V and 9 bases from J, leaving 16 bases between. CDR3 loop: CASSLAGSSQGPQHF. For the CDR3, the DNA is TGCGCCAGCAGCTTGGCTGGGTCCTCGCAGGGGCCCCAGCATTTT.

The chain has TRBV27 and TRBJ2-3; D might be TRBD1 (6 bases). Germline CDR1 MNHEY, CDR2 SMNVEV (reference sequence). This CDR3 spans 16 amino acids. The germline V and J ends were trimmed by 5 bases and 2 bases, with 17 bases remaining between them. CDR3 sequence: CASSPQGNVYTDTQYF. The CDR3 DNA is TGTGCCAGCAGTCCACAGGGTAATGTCTACACAGATACGCAGTATTTT.

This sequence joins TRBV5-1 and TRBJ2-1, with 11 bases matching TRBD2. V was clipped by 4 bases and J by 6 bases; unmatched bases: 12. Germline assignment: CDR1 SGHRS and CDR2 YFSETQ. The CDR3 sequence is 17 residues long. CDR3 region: CASSLARLTSGSNEQFF. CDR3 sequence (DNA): TGCGCCAGCAGCCTGGCCCGGTTAACTAGCGGGAGCAATGAGCAGTTCTTC.

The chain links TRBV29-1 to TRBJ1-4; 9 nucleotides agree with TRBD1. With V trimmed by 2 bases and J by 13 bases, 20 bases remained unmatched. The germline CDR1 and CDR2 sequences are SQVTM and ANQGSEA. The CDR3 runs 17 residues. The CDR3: CSVESDEPGQGGVGLFF. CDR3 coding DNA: TGCAGCGTTGAATCGGACGAACCGGGACAGGGAGGGGTCGGACTGTTTTTT.

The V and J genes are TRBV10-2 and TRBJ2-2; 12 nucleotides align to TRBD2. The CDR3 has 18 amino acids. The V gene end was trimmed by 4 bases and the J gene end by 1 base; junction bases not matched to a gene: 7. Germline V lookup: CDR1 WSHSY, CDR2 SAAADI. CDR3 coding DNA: TGCGCCAGCAGTGGGGCTAGCGGGAGGGCCTTGAACACCGGGGAGCTGTTTTTT. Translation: CASSGASGRALNTGELFF.